This T cell receptor (beta chain) was profiled in a study of T cell responses to AZD1222 COVID-19 vaccine. CDR1 and CDR2 (germline): LGHDT, YNNKEL (reference sequence). The CDR3 totals 14 residues. V was pared by 5 bases and J by 6 bases, with 14 bases between. Sequencing used immunoSEQ multiplex PCR; TCRdb keeps in-frame clones, though not all of them. The sample has 150,000 to 200,000 clones; 85% to 95% are singletons. Whole-study findings and limits: Nearly half of spike-specific TCRs reportedly target unmutated variant regions.

To note about this clone: Its target is unknown.

The sequence was collected from an adult who received the MenACWY meningococcal vaccine as a control. The specimen was peripheral blood, collected 28 days after the second dose of the MenACWY control vaccine. V gene TRBV3-1 (or the pseudogene TRBV3-2) combines with J gene TRBJ1-3; D is unclear. The CDR3 DNA reads as TGTGCCAGCAGCTCCCTCCCCCGGGAAAACACCATATATTTT. This gives the protein CASSSLPRENTIYF.